These 10 T cell receptor beta chains originate from one sample sequenced in a study of beta chain features in type 1 diabetes. Every isolated RNA sample was fully reverse transcribed, so sequencing captured expressed TCRB transcripts. The assay was immunoSEQ multiplex PCR, and TCRdb's table has in-frame clones only and misses some. The repertoire consists of hundreds of thousands of clones, with 15% to 19% occurring once and the leading ten covering roughly 0.098%. Sequencing was done on a sample of naive CD4+ T cells from blood. These receptors were obtained from a young man in good health.

This clone was recorded a few times. This chain joins TRBV19 and TRBJ2-2; D unclear. V lost 0 bases, J lost 6 bases, and 8 bases lay in between. Germline loops: CDR1 LNHDA, CDR2 SQIVND (reference sequence). CDR3 size: 14 residues. This chain's CDR3 is CASSIDSGSGELFF. DNA for the CDR3: TGTGCCAGTAGTATAGACTCGGGTTCCGGGGAGCTGTTTTTT.

The CDR3: CASSRPGTRVSDIQYF. The CDR3 bases are TGTGCCAGCTCGCGTCCCGGGACTAGGGTTTCGGACATTCAGTACTTC. The V and J genes are TRBV18 and TRBJ2-4, with TRBD2 matching 8 bases. This CDR3 is built from 16 residues. Germline loops: CDR1 KGHSH, CDR2 LQKENI. V was clipped by 6 bases and J by 8 bases; unmatched bases: 15. Full variable domain (remainder filled in from reference TRBV18 and TRBJ2-4): NAGVMQNPRHLVRRRGQEARLRCSPMKGHSHVYWYRQLPEEGLKFMVYLQKENIIDESGMPKERFSAEFPKEGPSILRIQQVVRGDSAAYFCASSRPGTRVSDIQYFGAGTRLSVL.

This clone has a handful of counts. The chain has TRBV7-3 and TRBJ2-1; D is uncertain. V lost 2 bases to trimming and J lost 1 base, with 18 bases between them. Germline CDR1 SGHTA, CDR2 FQGTGA. The CDR3 covers 18 residues. The CDR3 region has the DNA TGTGCCAGCAGCTTACGTTTTAATCCCACTGGGTCCTACAATGAGCAGTTCTTC. Encoded protein: CASSLRFNPTGSYNEQFF.

This chain uses TRBV7-9 with TRBJ1-1; D might be TRBD1 (5 bases). The CDR3 runs 15 residues. Germline V gene lookup returns CDR1 SEHNR and CDR2 FQNEAQ (reference sequence). Trimming took off 0 bases at V and 8 bases at J, with 16 bases between the two ends. The CDR3 nucleotides are TGTGCCAGCAGCTTAGCATGGGGGGACGCTATAGAAGCTTTCTTT. It codes for CASSLAWGDAIEAFF.

In regard to this clone: The junction departs from germline at one end; a sequencing error may be responsible. This chain connects TRBV25-1 to TRBJ2-5, with TRBD1 identical over 9 bases. The germline CDR1 and CDR2 sequences are MGHDK and SYGVNS. The CDR3 runs 13 residues. CDR3 sequence: CASSERGQGNSHF. CDR3 DNA sequence: TGTGCCAGCAGTGAGCGGGGACAGGGAAACTCGCACTTC.

The chain links TRBV18 to TRBJ2-3; D is possibly TRBD1 (5 bases). Per germline, CDR1 KGHSH and CDR2 LQKENI. CDR3 length: 16 amino acids. V was pared by 3 bases and J by 2 bases, with 15 bases between. The CDR3 nucleotides are TGTGCCAGCTCACCCGTGATTGGGGCGACCACAGATACGCAGTATTTT. Translating gives CASSPVIGATTDTQYF.

The chain employs TRBV12-5 and TRBJ2-2; 11 positions match TRBD1. CDR1 and CDR2 (germline): LGHNT, FRNRAP. J gave up 6 bases and V 2 bases, and 5 bases lay outside the gene matches. The CDR3 is 16 amino acids. The CDR3 DNA reads TGTGCTAGTGGTTTGTCATGGACAGGGGGCCCCGGGGAGCTGTTTTTT. It yields the protein CASGLSWTGGPGELFF.

This clone was observed a few times. The chain links TRBV6-6 to TRBJ2-2; no firm D call. Germline V lookup: CDR1 MNHNY, CDR2 SVGAGI (reference sequence). V lost 7 bases and J 4 bases, leaving 16 bases between the germline ends. The CDR3 extends over 15 amino acids. The CDR3 sequence: CASNPATRSTGELFF. In nucleotides, the CDR3 is TGTGCCAGCAACCCCGCGACCCGGTCCACCGGGGAGCTGTTTTTT.

This clone appeared once. The V and J genes are TRBV6-6 and TRBJ1-2; D unclear. V was cut by 2 bases and J by 5 bases, with 15 bases left in between. CDR3 length: 15 residues. Germline V gives CDR1 MNHNY, CDR2 SVGAGI (reference sequence). In DNA form, the CDR3 reads TGTGCCAGCAGTTACACATCAGAGCCTTGGTATGGCTACACCTTC. Translating gives CASSYTSEPWYGYTF.

CDR3 loop: CATQAAGGPNEKLFF. In nucleotides, the CDR3 is TGCGCCACCCAAGCCGCGGGGGGTCCTAATGAAAAACTGTTTTTT. The chain joins TRBV5-1 to TRBJ1-4; TRBD1 is a possible D gene (5 bases). V shed 9 bases and J shed 3 bases, with 18 bases lying between them. The CDR3 runs to 15 residues. In germline, CDR1 is SGHRS, CDR2 YFSETQ.